This entry describes one T cell receptor beta chain. This entry belongs to a study of T cell responses to AZD1222 COVID-19 vaccine. The CDR3 extends over 16 amino acids. Germline CDR1 and CDR2: MNHNY and SVGAGI (reference sequence). The germline V and J ends were trimmed by 5 bases and 0 bases, with 13 bases remaining between them. Repertoires were generated with immunoSEQ multiplex PCR, while TCRdb's copy carries only in-frame clones and drops some. The data hold roughly 120,000 clones, with about 90% observed a single time. The gene calls are TRBV6-6 and TRBJ2-2; unclear D gene. This TCR came from an adult in good health. The sequencing used peripheral blood, collected on day 0 of AZD1222 vaccination. CDR3 protein: CASSPARAANTGELFF. The CDR3 coding sequence is TGTGCCAGCAGTCCAGCCCGGGCTGCGAACACCGGGGAGCTGTTTTTT.